The entry that follows covers one TCR beta chain sequence. This specimen belongs to a study of blood T cell repertoires in COVID-19. At the level of the study: PBMCs, B-cell-depleted T cells, or T cells provided the cDNA or gDNA that made up the material.

Assay: immunoSEQ multiplex PCR; the TCRdb copy retains only in-frame clones and omits some. The table has roughly 250,000 clones, around 86% seen once; the top ten hold around 12%. This CDR3 is 17 amino acids long. V trimming: 3 bases; J trimming: 0 bases; junction bases outside the gene matches: 8. Germline CDR1 MGHRA, CDR2 YSYEKL. The specimen was peripheral blood. The origin of this receptor is a woman in her sixties with active or convalescent COVID-19. This sequence joins TRBV4-1 and TRBJ2-1; 7 bases map to TRBD1. The CDR3 region is CASSQVTGASSYNEQFF. CDR3 nucleotide sequence: TGCGCCAGCAGCCAGGTCACAGGGGCGAGCTCCTACAATGAGCAGTTCTTC.